This T cell receptor (beta chain) was profiled in a study of T cells after yellow fever vaccination. Study background: Any fraction with a low cell number was prepared using SMART-Seq v4 Ultra Low Input. General study results and limits: Subsequent booster samples again held most clones from primary vaccination (96% CD4, approximately 85% CD8). The secondary response peaked faster, at day 5 versus 15, but was weaker.

This clonotype has a handful of counts. What it binds is unknown. The germline CDR1 and CDR2 sequences are DFQATT and SNEGSKA (reference sequence). The V gene end was trimmed by 6 bases and the J gene end by 1 base; junction bases not matched to a gene: 6. This CDR3 has 14 residues. Generation of TCR cDNA used 5'RACE template switching (which added a universal primer site and UMIs). TCRdb passed the 5' RACE reads through MiXCR, listing each CDR3 protein once. Among approximately 550,000 distinct CDR3 sequences listed, 13% were seen once. The specimen was PBMCs, collected on the day of the yellow fever booster vaccination. The J gene is TRBJ2-7, the V gene TRBV20-1; 10 bases map to TRBD2. This sequence was found in a man under 40 who received the YFV17D yellow fever vaccine. The DNA for the CDR3 is TGCAGTGCAGGTCTTAGCGGGAGGTCCTACGAGCAGTACTTC. Its protein is CSAGLSGRSYEQYF.